This paragraph covers one T cell receptor (beta chain) sequence. The antigen is not known. Germline V lookup: CDR1 PRHDT, CDR2 FYEKMQ (reference sequence). This CDR3 region has 14 residues. The V and J ends lost 9 bases and 0 bases, in that order; junction bases with no gene match: 5. This sample was taken from a study of human thymus T cells. Findings and limits, study-wide: Thymic and blood repertoires seemed to favor certain V and J genes.

A roughly 0.45-1 mL peripheral blood aliquot was taken intraoperatively from four of eight donors. Blood DNA came from all available leukocytes, not a fixed cell number. Generated by immunoSEQ multiplex PCR, the TCRdb table keeps only in-frame clones and is missing some. This table holds some 57,000 clones, 94% found once. The specimen was blood. This chain uses TRBV13 with TRBJ2-1; 7 bases match TRBD2. The source of this sequence is a boy in the first two years of life with a congenital heart defect but otherwise immunologically healthy. This CDR3 reads CASQLATSYNEQFF. The CDR3, as DNA: TGTGCCAGTCAACTAGCGACCTCCTACAATGAGCAGTTCTTC. The full variable domain, in which reference TRBV13 and TRBJ2-1 provide the parts outside the CDR3, is AAGVIQSPRHLIKEKRETATLKCYPIPRHDTVYWYQQGPGQDPQFLISFYEKMQSDKGSIPDRFSAQQFSDYHSELNMSSLELGDSALYFCASQLATSYNEQFFGPGTRLTVL.